A selection of T cell receptor beta chains follows, all from one sample in a study of blood T cell repertoires in COVID-19. Profiled with immunoSEQ multiplex PCR; TCRdb holds only in-frame clones, not every one. The sample shows approximately 290,000 clones, over 85% of them seen only once. The sample consisted of peripheral blood. The origin of the receptors is a woman aged 25-40 years with COVID-19, enrolled during active disease. Each CDR3 is given with its conserved first and last residue. The order of the fields is J gene, clone size, D gene, V gene, CDR3 DNA, CDR3 protein. The D gene is left open where the match is weak. Size tells how often a clone was seen (once, few, many) or the class of an expanded clone, and some rows leave it out.

TRBJ2-7 once NA TRBV27 TGTGCCAGCAGTCCAGACATCTACTCCTACGAGCAGTACTTC CASSPDIYSYEQYF
TRBJ2-3 NA TRBD2 TRBV2 TGTGCCAGCAGTCGACTAGCGGGGTTCACAGATACGCAGTATTTT CASSRLAGFTDTQYF
TRBJ2-7 NA NA TRBV14 TGTGCCAGCAGCCTCTACGCGGGCTACGAGCAGTACTTC CASSLYAGYEQYF
TRBJ2-1 NA TRBD2 TRBV6-1 TGTGCCAGCAGTGATACAGGCGGGGGTATGTATGAGCAGTTCTTC CASSDTGGGMYEQFF
TRBJ2-1 NA NA TRBV27 TGTGCCAGCAGTTCCTCAGCGCCAAGCTCCTACAATGAGCAGTTCTTC CASSSSAPSSYNEQFF
TRBJ1-1 NA NA TRBV6-5 TGTGCCAGTGGTGAGAGGGGGACTGAAGCTTTCTTT CASGERGTEAFF
TRBJ2-7 NA TRBD2 TRBV2 TGTGCCAGCCAAAGTAGCGGGGTCCCCTACGAGCAGTACTTC CASQSSGVPYEQYF
TRBJ2-1 NA TRBD2 TRBV24-1 TGTGCCACCAGTGATTTGCGGGGACTAGCTTACAATGAGCAGTTCTTC CATSDLRGLAYNEQFF
TRBJ1-2 NA TRBD1 TRBV6-6 TGTGCCAGCAGTGGCGTTTCCGGGACAGGGAACTATAGCTACACCTTC CASSGVSGTGNYSYTF
TRBJ1-6 NA NA TRBV19 TGTGCCAGATCGGACAGCTCCTATAATTCACCCCTCCACTTT CARSDSSYNSPLHF
TRBJ2-1 NA NA TRBV4-1 TGCGCCAGCAGCCAAGTCCTTGGCGGGACGGCTTACAATGAGCAGTTCTTC CASSQVLGGTAYNEQFF
TRBJ1-1 once NA TRBV6-6 TGTGCCAGCAGTTACTCTGGGGCAGACCAAGCTTTCTTT CASSYSGADQAFF
TRBJ2-1 NA NA TRBV6-5 TGTGCCAGCAGTTCCACGGGGGAACAGTTCTTC CASSSTGEQFF
TRBJ1-1 many NA TRBV21-1 TGTGCCAGCAATGGACGGACAGCTTATTACACTGAAGCTTTCTTT CASNGRTAYYTEAFF
TRBJ1-2 NA NA TRBV6-1 TGTGCCAGCAGTGAGAGAGGCAGAAGCTATGGCTACACCTTC CASSERGRSYGYTF
TRBJ1-2 NA NA TRBV19 TGTGCCAGTAGTATGGCAGGGAACTATGGCTACACCTTC CASSMAGNYGYTF
TRBJ1-2 once NA TRBV27 TGTGCCATCAGGATCGCGGGCTGGATTAAGAGAGATTTCTATGGCTACACCTTC CAIRIAGWIKRDFYGYTF
TRBJ2-7 NA NA TRBV6-7 TGTGCCAGCCTTCTAGACGGAGACTACGAGCAGTACTTC CASLLDGDYEQYF
TRBJ2-1 NA TRBD2 TRBV3-1/TRBV3-2 TGTGCCAGCAGCCAAGTACGACTAGCCCAACATGATGAGCAGTTCTTC CASSQVRLAQHDEQFF
TRBJ1-3 few NA TRBV3-1/TRBV3-2 TGTGCCAGCAGCCAAGTTTCCGGGTCGAGGAACTACTCTGGAAACACCATATATTTT CASSQVSGSRNYSGNTIYF
TRBJ2-1 NA NA TRBV11-3 TGTGCCAGCAGCTTAAGACAGGGACTGGGGGGCTACAATGAGCAGTTCTTC CASSLRQGLGGYNEQFF
TRBJ1-5 NA TRBD1 TRBV12-3/TRBV12-4 TGTGCCAGCAGCTGGGACAGTTATCAGCCCCAGCATTTT CASSWDSYQPQHF
TRBJ2-5 NA TRBD2 TRBV19 TGTGCCAGTAGTACGGGACTAGTGGAGACCCAGTACTTC CASSTGLVETQYF
TRBJ1-4 once NA TRBV5-1 TGCGCCAGCAGCTTGGGGCAGGCGGAAAAACTGTTTTTT CASSLGQAEKLFF
TRBJ2-3 once NA TRBV3-1/TRBV3-2 TGTGCCAGCAGCCAAGAAGGGCCAGGGGTCACAGATACGCAGTATTTT CASSQEGPGVTDTQYF
TRBJ2-1 NA NA TRBV5-1 TGCGCCAGCAGCCTTGACAGGTCCGGGGATGAGCAGTTCTTC CASSLDRSGDEQFF
TRBJ1-2 NA NA TRBV27 TGTGCCAGCAGTAACGGAGCTAACTATGGCTACACCTTC CASSNGANYGYTF
TRBJ1-1 NA NA TRBV6-6 TGTGCCAGCATAGAGAACACTGAAGCTTTCTTT CASIENTEAFF
TRBJ2-5 NA TRBD2 TRBV6-5 TGTGCCAGCAGTTACCCGGGGGGGTCGGAGACCCAGTACTTC CASSYPGGSETQYF
TRBJ1-2 NA NA TRBV6-1 TGTGCCAGCAGTGAGGTTACAGAAATTCCTAACTATGGCTACACCTTC CASSEVTEIPNYGYTF
TRBJ1-1 many NA TRBV3-1/TRBV3-2 TGTGCCAGCAGCTTGACGGGAGGGATCGCTGAAGCTTTCTTT CASSLTGGIAEAFF
TRBJ2-3 NA TRBD2 TRBV15 TGTGCCACCAGCAGAGTGGTAGCGGGGTTCCCGTCGCAGTATTTT CATSRVVAGFPSQYF
TRBJ2-7 NA TRBD1 TRBV6-5 TGTGCCAGCAGCCCCGACAGGGACCCCTCCTACGAGCAGTACTTC CASSPDRDPSYEQYF
TRBJ1-2 NA NA TRBV9 TGTGCCAGCAGCGTCCGTGGAGGGGCTCCTCGGGGCTACACCTTC CASSVRGGAPRGYTF
TRBJ1-5 NA NA TRBV30 TGTGCCTGGAGTGCAGGGTGGAATCAGCCCCAGCATTTT CAWSAGWNQPQHF
TRBJ2-7 NA TRBD1 TRBV5-4 TGTGCCAGCAGCTCGGACAGGGGCGGGCAGTACTTC CASSSDRGGQYF
TRBJ1-5 once NA TRBV7-2 TGTGCCAGCAGCTTTGCGGCAGGGAGGTTTCAGCCCCAGCATTTT CASSFAAGRFQPQHF
TRBJ1-4 NA TRBD1 TRBV12-5 TGTGCTAGTGGCCTGTTGGGGACAGGGGTTGAAAAACTGTTTTTT CASGLLGTGVEKLFF
TRBJ2-7 once TRBD2 TRBV30 TGTGCCTGGAGCGCCGGGGCGGGGGGACACCAACAGTACTTC CAWSAGAGGHQQYF
TRBJ1-2 NA TRBD1 TRBV6-4 TGTGCCAGCAGTTATAGCCCAGGGGGCGATAACTATGGCTACACCTTC CASSYSPGGDNYGYTF
TRBJ2-5 NA NA TRBV4-1 TGCGCCAGCAGCCAAGATAAGACAGGTAGGGAGACCCAGTACTTC CASSQDKTGRETQYF
TRBJ1-2 NA NA TRBV19 TGTGCCAGTGCGAAGACAGGCCCCTATGGCTACACCTTC CASAKTGPYGYTF
TRBJ2-1 NA NA TRBV19 TGTGCCAGTAGTCTCAGGTGGGGCTTTTACAATGAGCAGTTCTTC CASSLRWGFYNEQFF
TRBJ1-3 NA TRBD1 TRBV28 TGTGCCAGCACTACGCCCGGGACAGGGTATCAAAACACCATATATTTT CASTTPGTGYQNTIYF
TRBJ1-1 NA NA TRBV15 TGTGCCACCAGCAGAGATTGGGGCCTGAACACTGAAGCTTTCTTT CATSRDWGLNTEAFF
TRBJ2-7 NA NA TRBV9 TGTGCCAGCAGCGTAGGAACAGGGACCTACGAGCAGTACTTC CASSVGTGTYEQYF